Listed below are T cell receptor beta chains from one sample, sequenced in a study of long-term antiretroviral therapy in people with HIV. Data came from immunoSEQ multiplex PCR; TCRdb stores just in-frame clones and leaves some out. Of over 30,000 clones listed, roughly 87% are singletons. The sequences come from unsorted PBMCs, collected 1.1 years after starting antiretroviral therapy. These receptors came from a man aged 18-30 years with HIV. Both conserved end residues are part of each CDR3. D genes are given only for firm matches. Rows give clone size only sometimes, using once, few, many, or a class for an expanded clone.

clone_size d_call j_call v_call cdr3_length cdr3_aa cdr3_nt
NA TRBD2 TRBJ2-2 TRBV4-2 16 CASSPGLADNTGELFF TGTGCCAGCAGCCCAGGACTAGCAGACAACACCGGGGAGCTGTTTTTT
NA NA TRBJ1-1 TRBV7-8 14 CASSPTPGDTEAFF TGTGCCAGCAGCCCGACCCCAGGGGACACTGAAGCTTTCTTT
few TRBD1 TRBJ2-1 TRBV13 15 CASSRGTGSYNEQFF TGTGCCAGCAGCCGCGGGACAGGGAGTTACAATGAGCAGTTCTTC
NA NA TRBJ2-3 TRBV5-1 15 CASRDGAAGPDTQYF TGCGCCAGCAGGGACGGTGCAGCAGGGCCAGATACGCAGTATTTT
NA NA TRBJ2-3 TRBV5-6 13 CASSRTSTDTQYF TGTGCCAGCAGCCGTACTAGCACAGATACGCAGTATTTT
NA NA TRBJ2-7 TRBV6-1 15 CASSEAPGYSYEQYF TGTGCCAGCAGTGAGGCGCCAGGTTACTCCTACGAGCAGTACTTC
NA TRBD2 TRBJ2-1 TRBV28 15 CASSVAGGAMSEQFF TGTGCCAGCAGCGTCGCCGGGGGGGCCATGAGTGAGCAGTTCTTC
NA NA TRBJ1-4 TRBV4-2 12 CASSQEGTELFF TGTGCCAGCAGCCAAGAGGGCACGGAACTGTTTTTT
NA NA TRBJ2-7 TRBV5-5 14 CASSLAQQGYEQYF TGTGCCAGCAGCTTGGCCCAACAGGGCTACGAGCAGTACTTC
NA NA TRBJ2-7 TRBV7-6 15 CASSLAPGLGDEQYF TGTGCCAGCAGCTTAGCGCCCGGACTGGGCGACGAGCAGTACTTC
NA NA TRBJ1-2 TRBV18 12 CASSSRDYGYTF TGTGCCAGCTCGAGCCGAGACTATGGCTACACCTTC
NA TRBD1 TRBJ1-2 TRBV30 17 CAWSVGTGGRANYGYTF TGTGCCTGGAGTGTAGGGACAGGGGGTAGGGCTAACTATGGCTACACCTTC
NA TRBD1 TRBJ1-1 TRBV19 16 CASSRQGQGSDTEAFF TGTGCCAGTAGTAGACAAGGACAGGGCTCGGACACTGAAGCTTTCTTT
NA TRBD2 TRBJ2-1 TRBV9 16 CASSVVPSGGGNEQFF TGTGCCAGCAGCGTAGTCCCCAGCGGGGGAGGTAATGAGCAGTTCTTC
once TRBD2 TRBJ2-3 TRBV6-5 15 CASMRTSGSIDTQYF TGTGCCAGCATGCGGACTAGCGGGAGTATAGATACGCAGTATTTT
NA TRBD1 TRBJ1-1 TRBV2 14 CASSSGTGGTEAFF TGTGCCAGCAGTTCCGGGACAGGGGGCACTGAAGCTTTCTTT
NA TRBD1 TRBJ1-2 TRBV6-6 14 CASRGDRAVYGYTF TGTGCCAGCAGGGGTGACAGGGCCGTTTATGGCTACACCTTC
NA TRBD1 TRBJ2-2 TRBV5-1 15 CASSWGTGATGELFF TGCGCCAGCAGCTGGGGGACAGGGGCCACCGGGGAGCTGTTTTTT
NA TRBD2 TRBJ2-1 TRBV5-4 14 CASSSTTSGGEQFF TGTGCCAGCAGCTCCACGACTAGCGGGGGAGAGCAGTTCTTC
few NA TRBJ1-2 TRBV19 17 CASTSIHPLKANYGYTF TGTGCCAGTACCTCTATACACCCCCTCAAAGCTAACTATGGCTACACCTTC
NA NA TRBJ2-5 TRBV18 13 CASSPTALETQYF TGTGCCAGCTCACCAACAGCTCTAGAGACCCAGTACTTC
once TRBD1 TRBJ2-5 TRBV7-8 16 CASSLTRQGAPETQYF TGTGCCAGCAGCTTAACCCGGCAGGGGGCGCCAGAGACCCAGTACTTC
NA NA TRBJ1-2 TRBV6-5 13 CASSPGGLYGYTF TGTGCCAGCAGCCCCGGAGGGCTCTATGGCTACACCTTC
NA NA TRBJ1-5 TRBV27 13 CASSRLGDQPQHF TGTGCCAGCAGTCGACTAGGCGATCAGCCCCAGCATTTT
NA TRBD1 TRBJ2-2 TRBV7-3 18 CASSFGQGGTTISGELFF TGTGCCAGCAGCTTTGGACAGGGCGGAACTACGATCTCCGGGGAGCTGTTTTTT
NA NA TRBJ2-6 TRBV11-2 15 CASSTFLSGANVLTF TGTGCCAGCAGCACGTTTTTATCTGGGGCCAACGTCCTGACTTTC
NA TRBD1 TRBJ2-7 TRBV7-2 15 CASSLRRQGAREQYF TGTGCCAGCAGCTTAAGGCGACAGGGGGCGCGGGAGCAGTACTTC
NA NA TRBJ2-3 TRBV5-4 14 CASSGTEVGDTQYF TGTGCCAGCAGCGGGACGGAAGTCGGAGATACGCAGTATTTT
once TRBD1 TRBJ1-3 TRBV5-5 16 CASSLTGDFSGNTIYF TGTGCCAGCAGCTTGACAGGGGACTTCTCTGGAAACACCATATATTTT
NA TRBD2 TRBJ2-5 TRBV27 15 CASSPGGRDGETQYF TGTGCCAGCAGTCCCGGCGGGAGGGATGGGGAGACCCAGTACTTC
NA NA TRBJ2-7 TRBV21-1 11 CASILEPPQYF TGTGCCAGCATCCTAGAACCCCCCCAGTACTTC
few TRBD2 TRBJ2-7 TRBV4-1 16 CASSARLAGELYEQYF TGCGCCAGCAGCGCTCGACTAGCGGGGGAGCTCTACGAGCAGTACTTC
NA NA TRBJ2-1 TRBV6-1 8 CASSEEFF TGTGCCAGCAGTGAGGAGTTCTTC
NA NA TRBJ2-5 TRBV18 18 CASSYLSRMELNQETQYF TGTGCCAGCTCATACCTCTCGAGAATGGAGCTGAATCAAGAGACCCAGTACTTC
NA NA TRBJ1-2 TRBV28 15 CASSTGDSVFGGYTF TGTGCCAGCAGCACTGGCGACAGCGTATTCGGGGGCTACACCTTC
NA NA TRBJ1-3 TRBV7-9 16 CASSPSGATSGNTIYF TGTGCCAGCAGCCCCTCGGGGGCTACCTCTGGAAACACCATATATTTT
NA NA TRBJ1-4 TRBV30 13 CAWRAGFNEKLFF TGTGCCTGGCGGGCGGGGTTTAATGAAAAACTGTTTTTT
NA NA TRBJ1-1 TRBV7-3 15 CASSSGGARTTEAFF TGTGCCAGCAGCTCCGGGGGGGCTCGGACGACTGAAGCTTTCTTT
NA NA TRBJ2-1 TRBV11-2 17 CASSLDYGSYSYNEQFF TGTGCCAGCAGCTTAGATTACGGCAGCTACTCCTACAATGAGCAGTTCTTC
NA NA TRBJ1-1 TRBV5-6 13 CASSPGGNTEAFF TGTGCCAGCAGCCCTGGGGGGAACACTGAAGCTTTCTTT
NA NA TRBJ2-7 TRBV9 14 CASSVVKGSNEQYF TGTGCCAGCAGCGTAGTCAAGGGGTCAAACGAGCAGTACTTC
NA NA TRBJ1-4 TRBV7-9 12 CASSLTQKKLFF TGTGCCAGCAGCTTAACACAGAAGAAACTGTTTTTT
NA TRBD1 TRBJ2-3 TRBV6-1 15 CASTNPGQYTDTQYF TGTGCCAGCACTAACCCGGGACAGTACACAGATACGCAGTATTTT
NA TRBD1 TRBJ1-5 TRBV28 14 CASSLRQGDQPQHF TGTGCCAGCAGTCTGAGACAGGGTGATCAGCCCCAGCATTTT
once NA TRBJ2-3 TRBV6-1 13 CAATRSRADTQYF TGTGCCGCGACTAGGTCCCGAGCAGATACGCAGTATTTT
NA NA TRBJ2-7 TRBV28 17 CASSLSTRRGVSYEQYF TGTGCCAGCAGTTTATCGACTAGGCGGGGTGTCTCCTACGAGCAGTACTTC
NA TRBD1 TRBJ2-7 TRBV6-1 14 CASSFSGQGYEQYF TGTGCCAGCAGTTTTTCGGGACAGGGCTACGAGCAGTACTTC
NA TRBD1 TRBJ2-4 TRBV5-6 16 CASSLALGTGKNIQYF TGTGCCAGCAGCTTGGCCTTGGGGACAGGGAAAAACATTCAGTACTTC
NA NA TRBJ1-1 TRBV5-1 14 CASSPDRSNTEAFF TGCGCCAGCAGCCCGGACAGATCGAACACTGAAGCTTTCTTT
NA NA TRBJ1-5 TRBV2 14 CASSEYRSNQPQHF TGTGCCAGCAGTGAGTACCGTAGCAATCAGCCCCAGCATTTT
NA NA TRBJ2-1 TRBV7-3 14 CASSLSGAENEQFF TGTGCCAGCAGCTTGTCGGGAGCAGAAAATGAGCAGTTCTTC
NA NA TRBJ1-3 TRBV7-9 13 CASSNMGGNTIYF TGTGCCAGCAGCAATATGGGGGGAAACACCATATATTTT